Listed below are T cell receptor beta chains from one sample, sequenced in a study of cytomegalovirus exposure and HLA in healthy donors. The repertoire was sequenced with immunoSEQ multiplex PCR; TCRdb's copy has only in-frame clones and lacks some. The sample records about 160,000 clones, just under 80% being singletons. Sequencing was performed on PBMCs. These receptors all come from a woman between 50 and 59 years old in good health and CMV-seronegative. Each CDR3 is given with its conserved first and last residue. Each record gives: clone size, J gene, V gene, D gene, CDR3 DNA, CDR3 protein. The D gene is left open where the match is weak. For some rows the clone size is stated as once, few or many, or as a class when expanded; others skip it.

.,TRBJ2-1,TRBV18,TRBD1,TGTGCCAGCTCAACCGGGACAGGGGGCAATGAGCAGTTCTTC,CASSTGTGGNEQFF
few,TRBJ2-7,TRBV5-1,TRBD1,TGCGCCAGCAGTTCTGGACAGGGTTGGCACGAGCAGTACTTC,CASSSGQGWHEQYF
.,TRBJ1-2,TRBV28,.,TGTGCCAGCAGTTTAGGGGGGAACAGCAACTATGGCTACACCTTC,CASSLGGNSNYGYTF
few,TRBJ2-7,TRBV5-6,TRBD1,TGTGCCAGCAGCGAAGACAGGGTGGGGATGGGGGCCTACGAGCAGTACTTC,CASSEDRVGMGAYEQYF
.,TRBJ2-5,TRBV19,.,TGTGCCAGTAGTCAAGGACAACTCGAAAAAGAGACCCAGTACTTC,CASSQGQLEKETQYF
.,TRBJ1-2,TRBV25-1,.,TGTGCCAGCAGTGAATTGAGCAACTATGGCTACACCTTC,CASSELSNYGYTF
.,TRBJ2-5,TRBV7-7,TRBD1,TGTGCCAGCAGCTCGACAGGGGGAGAGGAGACCCAGTACTTC,CASSSTGGEETQYF
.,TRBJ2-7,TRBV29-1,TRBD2,TGCAGCGTTGAGGCGGGAGACTACGAGCAGTACTTC,CSVEAGDYEQYF
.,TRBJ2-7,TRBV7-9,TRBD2,TGTGCCAGCAGCTTAAGCGGGGGGGCCTCTTACGAGCAGTACTTC,CASSLSGGASYEQYF
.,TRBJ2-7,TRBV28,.,TGTGCCAGCAGCGACAGTACCTCCTACGAGCAGTACTTC,CASSDSTSYEQYF
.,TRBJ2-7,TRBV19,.,TGTGCCAGTAATTATAGGGGGGGAGCTGTCTACGAGCAGTACTTC,CASNYRGGAVYEQYF
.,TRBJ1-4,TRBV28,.,TGTGCCAGCAGCTTCTCAGCGAGGGTCGGAAATGAAAAACTGTTTTTT,CASSFSARVGNEKLFF
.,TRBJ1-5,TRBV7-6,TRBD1,TGTGCCAGCAGCTCCGACAGGGGTTGGGGACAGCCCCAGCATTTT,CASSSDRGWGQPQHF
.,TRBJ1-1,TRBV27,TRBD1,TGTGCCAGCAGTTTGGTCCCCTTCGGGACAGGGGTTGTTCCTGAAGCTTTCTTT,CASSLVPFGTGVVPEAFF
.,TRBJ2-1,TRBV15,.,TGTGCCACCAGCAGAGATCGGGCTAGCTCCTCCTACAATGAGCAGTTCTTC,CATSRDRASSSYNEQFF
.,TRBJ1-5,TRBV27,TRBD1,TGTGCCAGCAGTTTACTCGGAGGTCTTGGACGGGGACAGGGGGCACTCGGCAATCAGCCCCAGCATTTT,CASSLLGGLGRGQGALGNQPQHF
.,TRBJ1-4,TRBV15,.,TGTGCCACCAGCAGAGAAGCGGCAGCTGGGAATGAAAAACTGTTTTTT,CATSREAAAGNEKLFF
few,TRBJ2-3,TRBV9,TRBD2,TGTGCCAGCAGCGTCGGTTACCAGCGGGGGGCCTTGGATACGCAGTATTTT,CASSVGYQRGALDTQYF
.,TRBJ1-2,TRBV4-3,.,TGCGCCAGCAGCCAAGAAGAAGGGAGCGGCTATGGCTACACCTTC,CASSQEEGSGYGYTF
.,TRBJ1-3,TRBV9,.,TGTGCCAGCAGCGATTGGACAGATGGGGGTGGAAACACCATATATTTT,CASSDWTDGGGNTIYF
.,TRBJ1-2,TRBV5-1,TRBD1,TGCGCCAGCAGCCCAGGGACAGCAGGTTATGGCTACACCTTC,CASSPGTAGYGYTF
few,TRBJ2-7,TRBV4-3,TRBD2,TGCGCCAGCAGCCAAGAGACTAGCGGGATCTACTCCTACGAGCAGTACTTC,CASSQETSGIYSYEQYF
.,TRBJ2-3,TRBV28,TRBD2,TGTGCCAGCTTCCGACTAGCGGGAGGGCCTGACTACACAGATACGCAGTATTTT,CASFRLAGGPDYTDTQYF
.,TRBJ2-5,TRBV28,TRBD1,TGTGCCAGCAGTTTAATGGGACAGACCCAAGAGACCCAGTACTTC,CASSLMGQTQETQYF
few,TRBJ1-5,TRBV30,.,TGTGCCTGGAGTGTACAAACCAATCAGCCCCAGCATTTT,CAWSVQTNQPQHF
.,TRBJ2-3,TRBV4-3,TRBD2,TGCGCCAGCAGCCAAGTGTTTTCAGCGGGAGGGGCAGATACGCAGTATTTT,CASSQVFSAGGADTQYF
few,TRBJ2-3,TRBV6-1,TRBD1,TGTGCCAGCAGGGATCAACGAGGGGGCACGCAGTATTTT,CASRDQRGGTQYF
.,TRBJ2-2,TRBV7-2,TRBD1,TGTGCCAGCAGTTCCAGGGGGTCCGTAAACACCGGGGAGCTGTTTTTT,CASSSRGSVNTGELFF
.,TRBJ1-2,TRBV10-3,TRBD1,TGTGCCATCAGTGCGATCACCGGGACAGCGAATACCTATGGCTACACCTTC,CAISAITGTANTYGYTF
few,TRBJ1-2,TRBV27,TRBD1,TGTGCCATCAGGACAGGCAACTATGGCTACACCTTC,CAIRTGNYGYTF
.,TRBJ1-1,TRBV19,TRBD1,TGTGCCAGTAGAGAAACCAGCGGGACAGGGTACGCTTTCTTT,CASRETSGTGYAFF
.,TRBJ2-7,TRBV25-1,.,TGTGCAGCCCGGGAGAGGGACGAGCAGTACTTC,CAARERDEQYF
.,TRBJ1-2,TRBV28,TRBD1,TGTGCCAGCAGTTTATTGACAGGGAATCCCGATGGCTACACCTTC,CASSLLTGNPDGYTF
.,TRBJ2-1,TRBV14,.,TGTGCCAGCAGCCAAGACTTATACAATGAGCAGTTCTTC,CASSQDLYNEQFF
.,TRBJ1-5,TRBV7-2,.,TGTGCCAGTCAAGACAGTAGCAATCAGCCCCAGCATTTT,CASQDSSNQPQHF
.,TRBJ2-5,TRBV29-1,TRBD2,TGCAGCGTCGCCGGGGGGCAAGAGACCCAGTACTTC,CSVAGGQETQYF
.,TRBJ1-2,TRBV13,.,TGTGCCAGCAGCTCCGACCAAAAGCAGGGCTATGGCTACACCTTC,CASSSDQKQGYGYTF
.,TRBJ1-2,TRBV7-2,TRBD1,TGTGCCAGCAGCCCTGACACAAGACAGGGAATTTACGGCTACACCTTC,CASSPDTRQGIYGYTF
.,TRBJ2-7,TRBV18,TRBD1,TGTGCCAGCTCACCTCCGGCAGGGGGCCAGGGAGAGCAGTACTTC,CASSPPAGGQGEQYF
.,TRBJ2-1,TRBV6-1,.,TGTGCCAGCAGTCAGGACAGCAACAATGAGCAGTTCTTC,CASSQDSNNEQFF
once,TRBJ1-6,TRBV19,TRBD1,TGTGCCAGTAGTCCTCCGGGACAGGGTCAGGGGTCACCCCTCCACTTT,CASSPPGQGQGSPLHF
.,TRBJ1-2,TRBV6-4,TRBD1,TGTGCCAGCAGCACCGGGACAGGGACGCCTGGCTACACCTTC,CASSTGTGTPGYTF
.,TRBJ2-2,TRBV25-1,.,TGTGCCAGCAGTGAACCCGTAGCCCACGTTAACACTGGGGAGCTGTTTTTT,CASSEPVAHVNTGELFF
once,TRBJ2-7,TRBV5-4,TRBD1,TGTGCCAGCAGCTCACCGGGACAGGGCCAAACCTACGAGCAGTACTTC,CASSSPGQGQTYEQYF
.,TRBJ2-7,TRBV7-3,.,TGTGCCAGCAGCGCCTTACAGGGAAGCGAGCAGTACTTC,CASSALQGSEQYF
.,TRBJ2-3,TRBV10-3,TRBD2,TGTGCCATCAGTGAGGCGGGGGGCCGCCACACAGATACGCAGTATTTT,CAISEAGGRHTDTQYF
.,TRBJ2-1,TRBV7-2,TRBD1,TGTGCCAGCAGCTTAGACGGGACAGTTCTGGACAATGAGCAGTTCTTC,CASSLDGTVLDNEQFF
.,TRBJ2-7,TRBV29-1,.,TGCAGCGCCCGAACAGGCCCTGGCGAGCAGTACTTC,CSARTGPGEQYF
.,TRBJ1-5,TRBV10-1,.,TGCGCCAGCAGTGACTCAGGGTATCAGCCCCAGCATTTT,CASSDSGYQPQHF
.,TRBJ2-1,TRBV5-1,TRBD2,TGCGCCAGCAGCTTGAGGACTAGCGGGGCGGGGGAGCAGTTCTTC,CASSLRTSGAGEQFF
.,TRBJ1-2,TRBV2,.,TGTGCCAGCAATGACATTTCCTATGGCTACACCTTC,CASNDISYGYTF